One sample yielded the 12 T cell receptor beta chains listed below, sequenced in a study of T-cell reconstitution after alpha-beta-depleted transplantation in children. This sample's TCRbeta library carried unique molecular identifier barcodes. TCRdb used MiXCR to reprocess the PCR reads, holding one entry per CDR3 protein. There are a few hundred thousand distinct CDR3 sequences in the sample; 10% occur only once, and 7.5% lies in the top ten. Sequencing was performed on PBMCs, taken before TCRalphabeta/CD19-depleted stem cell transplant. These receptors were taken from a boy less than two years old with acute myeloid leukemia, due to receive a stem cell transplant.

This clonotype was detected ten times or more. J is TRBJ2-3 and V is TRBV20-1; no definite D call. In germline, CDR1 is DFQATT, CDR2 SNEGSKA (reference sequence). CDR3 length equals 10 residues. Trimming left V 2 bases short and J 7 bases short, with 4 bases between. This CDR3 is CSARHHTQYF. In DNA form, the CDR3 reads TGCAGTGCTAGACATCATACGCAGTATTTT.

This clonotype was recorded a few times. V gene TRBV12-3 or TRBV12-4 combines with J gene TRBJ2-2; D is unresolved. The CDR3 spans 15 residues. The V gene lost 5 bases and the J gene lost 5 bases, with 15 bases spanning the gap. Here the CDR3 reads CASSLGFPGTGELFF. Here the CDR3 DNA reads TGTGCCAGCAGTCTGGGCTTCCCTGGTACCGGGGAGCTGTTTTTT.

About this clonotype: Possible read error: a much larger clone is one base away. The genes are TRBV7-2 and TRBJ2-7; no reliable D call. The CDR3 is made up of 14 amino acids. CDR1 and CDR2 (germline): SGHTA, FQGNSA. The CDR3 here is CAGSLGGRTHEQYF. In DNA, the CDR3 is TGTGCCGGCAGCTTAGGTGGCAGGACCCACGAGCAGTACTTC.

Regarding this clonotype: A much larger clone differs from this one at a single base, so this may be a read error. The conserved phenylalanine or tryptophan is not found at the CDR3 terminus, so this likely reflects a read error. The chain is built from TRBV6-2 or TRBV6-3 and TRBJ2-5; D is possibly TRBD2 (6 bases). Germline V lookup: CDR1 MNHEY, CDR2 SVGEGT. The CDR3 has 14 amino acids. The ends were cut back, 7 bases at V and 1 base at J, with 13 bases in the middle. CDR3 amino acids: CASNRRGLQETQYY. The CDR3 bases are TGTGCCAGCAACCGCCGGGGACTCCAAGAGACCCAGTACTAC.

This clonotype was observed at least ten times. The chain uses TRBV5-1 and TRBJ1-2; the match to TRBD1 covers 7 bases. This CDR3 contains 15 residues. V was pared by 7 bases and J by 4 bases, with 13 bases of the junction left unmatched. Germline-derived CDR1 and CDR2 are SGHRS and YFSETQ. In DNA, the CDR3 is TGCGCCAGCGCCTACAGGGGTTGGGTTTTCTATGGCTACACCTTC. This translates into CASAYRGWVFYGYTF.

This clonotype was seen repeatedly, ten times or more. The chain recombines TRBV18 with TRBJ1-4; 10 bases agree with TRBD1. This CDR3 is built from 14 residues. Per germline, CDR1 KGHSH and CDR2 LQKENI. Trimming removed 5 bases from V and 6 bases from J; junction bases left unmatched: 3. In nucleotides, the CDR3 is TGTGCCAGCTCATCCGGGACAGGGGATGAAAAACTGTTTTTT. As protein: CASSSGTGDEKLFF. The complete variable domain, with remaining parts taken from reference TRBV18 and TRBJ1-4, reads NAGVMQNPRHLVRRRGQEARLRCSPMKGHSHVYWYRQLPEEGLKFMVYLQKENIIDESGMPKERFSAEFPKEGPSILRIQQVVRGDSAAYFCASSSGTGDEKLFFGSGTQLSVL.

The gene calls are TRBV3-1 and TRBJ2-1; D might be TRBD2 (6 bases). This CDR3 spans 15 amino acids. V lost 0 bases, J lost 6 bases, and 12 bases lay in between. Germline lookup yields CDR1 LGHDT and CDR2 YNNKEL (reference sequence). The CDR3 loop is CASSQDGDSGNEQFF. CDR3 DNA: TGTGCCAGCAGCCAAGACGGGGACTCGGGCAATGAGCAGTTCTTC.

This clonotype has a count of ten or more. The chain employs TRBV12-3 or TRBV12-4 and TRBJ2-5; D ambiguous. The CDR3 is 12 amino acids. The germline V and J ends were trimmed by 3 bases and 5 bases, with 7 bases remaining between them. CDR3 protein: CASSFTRETQYF. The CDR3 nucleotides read TGTGCCAGCAGTTTTACGAGGGAGACCCAGTACTTC.

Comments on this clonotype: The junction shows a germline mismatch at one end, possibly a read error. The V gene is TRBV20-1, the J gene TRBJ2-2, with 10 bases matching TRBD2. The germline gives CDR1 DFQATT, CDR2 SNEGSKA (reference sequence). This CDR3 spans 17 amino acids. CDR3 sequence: CCARDASGRGVTGELFF. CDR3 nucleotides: TGCTGTGCTAGAGATGCTAGCGGGAGAGGGGTAACCGGGGAGCTGTTTTTT.

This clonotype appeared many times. The CDR3, as DNA: TGTGCCAGCAGCTTAAGGGTCAATGAAAAACTGTTTTTT. It encodes CASSLRVNEKLFF. The chain carries TRBV7-2 and TRBJ1-4; D remains ambiguous. Germline-derived CDR1 and CDR2 are SGHTA and FQGNSA. This CDR3 is built from 13 residues. V lost 2 bases and J lost 5, with 6 bases in between.

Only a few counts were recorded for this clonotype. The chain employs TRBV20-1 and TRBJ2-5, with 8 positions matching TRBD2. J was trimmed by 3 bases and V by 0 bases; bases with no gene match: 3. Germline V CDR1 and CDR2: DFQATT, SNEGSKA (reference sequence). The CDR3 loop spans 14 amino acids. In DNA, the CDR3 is TGCAGTGCTAGAGAGATGCGGGAGGAAGAGACCCAGTACTTC. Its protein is CSAREMREEETQYF.

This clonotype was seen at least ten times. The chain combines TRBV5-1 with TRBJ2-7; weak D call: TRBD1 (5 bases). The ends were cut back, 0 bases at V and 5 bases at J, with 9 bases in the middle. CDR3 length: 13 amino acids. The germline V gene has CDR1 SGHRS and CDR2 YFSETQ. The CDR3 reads CASSLGQGNEQYF. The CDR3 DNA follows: TGCGCCAGCAGCTTGGGTCAGGGAAACGAGCAGTACTTC.